This entry concerns a single T cell receptor (beta chain). What it binds is not known. This sample is part of a study of CXCR3-negative and CXCR3-positive naive CD8 T cells. Study in general: Collectively, the libraries yielded 140 million or so TRB reads in total, at about 1.5 +/- 0.3 million per library.

5' RACE with UMI labels generated the TRB cDNA libraries. TCRdb reprocessed the 5' RACE reads and stores each CDR3 protein as one record, lacking DNA. The sample table includes 38,000 or so distinct CDR3 sequences. CDR1 and CDR2 from the germline V gene are DFQATT and SNEGSKA (reference sequence). This CDR3 has 18 residues. General study findings and limits: Memory cells differed in TRBV-TRBJ usage, but naive CXCR3-negative and CXCR3-positive cells had similar usage.

The rearrangement joins TRBV20-1 to TRBJ2-1; with no DNA, the TCRdb D assignment of TRBD1 cannot be verified. The source is a human donor in good health. Some clones in this sample may be carry-over from other donors' samples. The specimen was memory CD8+ T cells from blood. CDR3 region: CSAETPKVGTISYNEQFF.